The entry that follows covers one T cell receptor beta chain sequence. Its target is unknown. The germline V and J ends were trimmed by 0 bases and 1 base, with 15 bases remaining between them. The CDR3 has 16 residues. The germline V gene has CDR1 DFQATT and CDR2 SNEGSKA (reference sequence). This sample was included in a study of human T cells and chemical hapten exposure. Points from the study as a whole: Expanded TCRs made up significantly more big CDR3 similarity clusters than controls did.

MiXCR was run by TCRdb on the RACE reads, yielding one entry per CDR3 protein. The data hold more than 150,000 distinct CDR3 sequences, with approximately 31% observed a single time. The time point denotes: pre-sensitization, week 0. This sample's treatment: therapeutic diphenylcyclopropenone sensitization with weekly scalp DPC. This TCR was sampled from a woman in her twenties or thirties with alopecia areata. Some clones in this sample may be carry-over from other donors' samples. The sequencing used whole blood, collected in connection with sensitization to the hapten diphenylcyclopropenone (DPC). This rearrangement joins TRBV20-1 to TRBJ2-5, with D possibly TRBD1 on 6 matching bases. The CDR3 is CSARDRGHSIQETQYF. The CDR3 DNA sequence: TGCAGTGCTAGAGACCGGGGACACAGCATCCAAGAGACCCAGTACTTC.